The sequence of this T cell receptor beta chain was determined in a study of T cell responses to AZD1222 COVID-19 vaccine. Points from the study as a whole: Only after the peak T cell response were repertoires sampled.

The protocol was immunoSEQ multiplex PCR, while the TCRdb copy is restricted to in-frame clones and leaves out a portion. The data contain approximately 130,000 clones, about 88% of them singletons. Comment on this clone: Its matching antigen is unknown.

The length of the CDR3 is 20 residues. J was trimmed by 1 base and V by 5 bases; bases with no gene match: 17. Germline V gene sequence: CDR1 MNHEY, CDR2 SVGEGT. The receptor was derived from an adult who received the AZD1222 COVID-19 vaccine. Material: peripheral blood, obtained 28 days after the second AZD1222 dose. The chain joins TRBV6-2 or TRBV6-3 to TRBJ1-1; 12 positions agree with TRBD1. The CDR3: CASSHHRDRGQGRKNTEAFF. The CDR3 region has the DNA TGTGCCAGCAGTCACCACCGGGACAGGGGGCAAGGGAGAAAGAACACTGAAGCTTTCTTT.